The clone carrying this TCR beta chain appeared once. The data belong to a study of patients and donors after allogeneic stem cell transplantation. Trimming removed 4 bases at V and 2 bases at J, with 15 bases between. The CDR3 runs 15 residues. The germline V gene has CDR1 SGDLS and CDR2 YYNGEE. Using its own MiXCR run on the RT-PCR reads, TCRdb lists one record per CDR3 protein. Of hundreds of thousands of distinct CDR3 sequences in the sample, approximately 16% were seen once. The receptor comes from a human donor who was either an allogeneic HSCT recipient or a stem cell or donor lymphocyte infusion donor (not recorded which). It is not recorded whose cells these are; they may come from a transplant donor. This chain joins TRBV9 and TRBJ1-2; D is uncertain. Sequenced material: blood, either unsorted or a sorted T cell fraction (not recorded which). The CDR3 region is CASSPRVAGNYGYTF. The CDR3 DNA reads as TGTGCCAGCAGCCCTAGGGTAGCGGGGAACTATGGCTACACCTTC.